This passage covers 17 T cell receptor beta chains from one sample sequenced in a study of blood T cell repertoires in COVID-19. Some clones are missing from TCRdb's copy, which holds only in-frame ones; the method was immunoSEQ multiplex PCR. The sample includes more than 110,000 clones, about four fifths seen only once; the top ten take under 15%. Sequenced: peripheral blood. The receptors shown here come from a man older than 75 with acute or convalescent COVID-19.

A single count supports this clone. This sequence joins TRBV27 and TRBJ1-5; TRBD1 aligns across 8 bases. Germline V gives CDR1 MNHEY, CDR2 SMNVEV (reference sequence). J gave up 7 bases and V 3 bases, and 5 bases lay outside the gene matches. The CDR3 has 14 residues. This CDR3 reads CASSLDRVGQPQHF. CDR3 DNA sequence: TGTGCCAGCAGTTTGGACAGGGTTGGACAGCCCCAGCATTTT.

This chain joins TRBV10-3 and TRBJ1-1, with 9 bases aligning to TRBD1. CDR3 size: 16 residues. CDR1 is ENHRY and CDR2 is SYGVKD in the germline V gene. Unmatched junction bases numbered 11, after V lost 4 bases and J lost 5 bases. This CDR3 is CAISGPDRGERTEAFF. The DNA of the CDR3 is TGTGCCATCAGTGGGCCGGACAGGGGAGAACGGACTGAAGCTTTCTTT.

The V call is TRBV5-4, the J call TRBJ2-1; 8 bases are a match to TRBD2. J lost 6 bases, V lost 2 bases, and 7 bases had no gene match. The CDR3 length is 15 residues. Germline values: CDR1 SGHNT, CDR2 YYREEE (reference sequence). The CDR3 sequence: CASSFLGGAVNEQFF. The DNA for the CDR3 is TGTGCCAGCAGCTTTCTCGGGGGGGCCGTCAATGAGCAGTTCTTC.

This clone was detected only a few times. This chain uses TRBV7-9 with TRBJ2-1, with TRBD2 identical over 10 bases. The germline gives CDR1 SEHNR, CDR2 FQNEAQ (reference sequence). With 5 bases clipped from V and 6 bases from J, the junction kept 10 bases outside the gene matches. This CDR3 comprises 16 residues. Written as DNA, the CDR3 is TGTGCCAGCAGCCCTGCGGGACTAGCGATACGCAATGAGCAGTTCTTC. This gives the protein CASSPAGLAIRNEQFF.

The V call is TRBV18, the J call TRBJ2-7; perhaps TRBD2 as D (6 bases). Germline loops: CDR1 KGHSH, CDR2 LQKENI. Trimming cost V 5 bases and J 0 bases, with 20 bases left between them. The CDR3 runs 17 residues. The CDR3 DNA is TGTGCCAGCTCAAGTATATTGGCGGCGGGGAGCTCCTACGAGCAGTACTTC. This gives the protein CASSSILAAGSSYEQYF.

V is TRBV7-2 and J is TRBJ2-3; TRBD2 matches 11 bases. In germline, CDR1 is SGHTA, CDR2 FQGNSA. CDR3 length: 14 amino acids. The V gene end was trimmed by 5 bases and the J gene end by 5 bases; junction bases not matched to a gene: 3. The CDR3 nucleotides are TGTGCCAGCAGCCAAGGACTAGCGGGAGATACGCAGTATTTT. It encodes CASSQGLAGDTQYF.

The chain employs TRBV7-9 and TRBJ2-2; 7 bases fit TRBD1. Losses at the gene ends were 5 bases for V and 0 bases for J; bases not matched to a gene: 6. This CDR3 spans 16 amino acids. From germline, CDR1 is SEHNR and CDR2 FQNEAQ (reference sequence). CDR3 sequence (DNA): TGTGCCAGCAGCACGAGACAGGGACCGAACACCGGGGAGCTGTTTTTT. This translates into CASSTRQGPNTGELFF.

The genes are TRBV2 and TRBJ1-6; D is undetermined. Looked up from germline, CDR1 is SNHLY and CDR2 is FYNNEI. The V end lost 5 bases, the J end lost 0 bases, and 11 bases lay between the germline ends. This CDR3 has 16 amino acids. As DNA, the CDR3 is TGTGCCAGCAGTTTTACAGAAAGCTCCTATAATTCACCCCTCCACTTT. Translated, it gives CASSFTESSYNSPLHF.

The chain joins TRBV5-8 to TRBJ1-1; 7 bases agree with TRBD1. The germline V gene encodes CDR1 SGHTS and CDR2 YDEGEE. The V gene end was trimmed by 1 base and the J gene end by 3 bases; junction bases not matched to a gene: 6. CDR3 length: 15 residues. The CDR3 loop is CASSLTGESDTEAFF. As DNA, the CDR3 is TGTGCCAGCAGCTTGACAGGGGAGTCGGACACTGAAGCTTTCTTT.

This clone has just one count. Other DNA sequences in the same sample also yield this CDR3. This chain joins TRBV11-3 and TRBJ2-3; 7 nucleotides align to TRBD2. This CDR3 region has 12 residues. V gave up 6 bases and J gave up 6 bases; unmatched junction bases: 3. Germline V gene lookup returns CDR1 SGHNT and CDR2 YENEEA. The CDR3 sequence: CASSSGGDTQYF. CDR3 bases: TGTGCCAGCAGTTCCGGGGGGGATACGCAGTATTTT.

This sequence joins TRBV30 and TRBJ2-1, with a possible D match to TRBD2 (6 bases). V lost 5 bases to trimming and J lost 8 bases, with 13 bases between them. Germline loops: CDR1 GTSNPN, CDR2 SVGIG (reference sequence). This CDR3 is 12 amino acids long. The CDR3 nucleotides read TGTGCCTGGGGAGGGTTAGTCTATGAGCAGTTCTTC. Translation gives CAWGGLVYEQFF.

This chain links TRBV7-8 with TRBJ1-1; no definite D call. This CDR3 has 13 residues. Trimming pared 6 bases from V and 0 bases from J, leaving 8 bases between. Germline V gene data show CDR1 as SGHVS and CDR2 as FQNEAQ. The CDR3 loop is CASSQQLNTEAFF. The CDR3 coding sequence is TGTGCCAGCAGTCAACAGCTGAACACTGAAGCTTTCTTT.

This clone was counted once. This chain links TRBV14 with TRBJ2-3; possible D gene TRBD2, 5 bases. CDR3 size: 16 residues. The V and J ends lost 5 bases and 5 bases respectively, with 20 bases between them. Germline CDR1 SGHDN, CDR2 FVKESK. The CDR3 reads CASSYRAGRRIDTQYF. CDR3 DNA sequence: TGTGCCAGCAGCTACCGTGCGGGCAGACGAATAGATACGCAGTATTTT.

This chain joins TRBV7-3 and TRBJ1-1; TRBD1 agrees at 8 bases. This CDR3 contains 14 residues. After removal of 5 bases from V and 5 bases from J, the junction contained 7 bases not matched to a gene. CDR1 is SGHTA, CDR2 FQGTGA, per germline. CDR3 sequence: CASSLAGGRTEAFF. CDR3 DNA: TGTGCCAGCAGCCTAGCAGGGGGCAGGACTGAAGCTTTCTTT.

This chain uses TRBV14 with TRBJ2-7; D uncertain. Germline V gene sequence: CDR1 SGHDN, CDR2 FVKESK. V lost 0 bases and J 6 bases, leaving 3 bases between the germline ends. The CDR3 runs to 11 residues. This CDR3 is CASSQDLEQYF. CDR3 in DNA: TGTGCCAGCAGCCAAGATCTCGAGCAGTACTTC.

CDR3 DNA: TGTGCCAGCAGTTCACCGTTTGGGGGGAATCAGCCCCAGCATTTT. Its protein product is CASSSPFGGNQPQHF. This chain links TRBV28 with TRBJ1-5; possible D gene TRBD1, 5 bases. CDR3 length: 15 residues. The germline V gene encodes CDR1 MDHEN and CDR2 SYDVKM. V was shortened by 4 bases and J by 4 bases, with 14 bases between the two germline ends. The whole variable domain, remainder taken from reference TRBV28 and TRBJ1-5, is DVKVTQSSRYLVKRTGEKVFLECVQDMDHENMFWYRQDPGLGLRLIYFSYDVKMKEKGDIPEGYSVSREKKERFSLILESASTNQTSMYLCASSSPFGGNQPQHFGDGTRLSIL.

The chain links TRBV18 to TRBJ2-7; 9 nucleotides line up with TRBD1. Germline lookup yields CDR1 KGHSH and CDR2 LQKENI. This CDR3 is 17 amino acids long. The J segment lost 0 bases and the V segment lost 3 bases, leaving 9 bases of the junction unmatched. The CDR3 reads CASSPIGTGHSSYEQYF. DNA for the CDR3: TGTGCCAGCTCACCCATAGGGACAGGGCATAGCTCCTACGAGCAGTACTTC.